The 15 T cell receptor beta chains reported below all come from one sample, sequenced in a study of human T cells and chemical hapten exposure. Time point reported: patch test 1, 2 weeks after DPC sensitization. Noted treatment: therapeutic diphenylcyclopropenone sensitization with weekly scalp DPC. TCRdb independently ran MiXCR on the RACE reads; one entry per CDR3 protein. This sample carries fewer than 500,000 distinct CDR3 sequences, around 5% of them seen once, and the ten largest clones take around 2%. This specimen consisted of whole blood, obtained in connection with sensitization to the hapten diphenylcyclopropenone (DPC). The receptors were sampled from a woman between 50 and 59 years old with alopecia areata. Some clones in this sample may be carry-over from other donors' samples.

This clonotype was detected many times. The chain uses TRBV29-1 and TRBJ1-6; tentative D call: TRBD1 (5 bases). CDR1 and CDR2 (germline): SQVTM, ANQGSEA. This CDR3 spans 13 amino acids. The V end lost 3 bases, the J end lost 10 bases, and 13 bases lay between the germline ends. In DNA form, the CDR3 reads TGCAGCGTTGACAAGGGGAAGAAATCACCCCTCCACTTT. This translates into CSVDKGKKSPLHF.

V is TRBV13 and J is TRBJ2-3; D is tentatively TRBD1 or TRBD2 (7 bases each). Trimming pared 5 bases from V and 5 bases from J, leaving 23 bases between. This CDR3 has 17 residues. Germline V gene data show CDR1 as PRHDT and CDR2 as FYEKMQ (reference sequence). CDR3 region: CASSPPQGEGDKDTQYF. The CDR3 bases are TGTGCCAGCAGCCCTCCCCAGGGGGAGGGAGACAAAGATACGCAGTATTTT.

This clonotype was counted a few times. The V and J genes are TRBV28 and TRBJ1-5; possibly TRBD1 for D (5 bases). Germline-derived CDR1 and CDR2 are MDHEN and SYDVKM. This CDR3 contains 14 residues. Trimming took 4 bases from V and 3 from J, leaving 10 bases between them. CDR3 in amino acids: CASSWGPPNQPQHF. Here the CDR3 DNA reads TGTGCCAGCAGTTGGGGACCCCCCAATCAGCCCCAGCATTTT.

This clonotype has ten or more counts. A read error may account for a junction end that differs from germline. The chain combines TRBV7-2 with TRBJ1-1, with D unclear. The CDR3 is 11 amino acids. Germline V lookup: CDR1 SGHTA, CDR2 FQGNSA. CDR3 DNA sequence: TGTGCCAGCAGCTCGAACTCTGAAGCTTTCTTT. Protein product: CASSSNSEAFF. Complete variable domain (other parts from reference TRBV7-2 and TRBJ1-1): GAGVSQSPSNKVTEKGKDVELRCDPISGHTALYWYRQSLGQGLEFLIYFQGNSAPDKSGLPSDRFSAERTGGSVSTLTIQRTQQEDSAVYLCASSSNSEAFFGQGTRLTVV.

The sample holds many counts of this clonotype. The CDR3 DNA reads TGTGCCAGCAGCAAAAACACGGCGGGAGGCCAAGAGACCCAGTACTTC. Its protein product is CASSKNTAGGQETQYF. The rearrangement joins TRBV11-2 to TRBJ2-5; 8 nucleotides align to TRBD2. Per the germline V gene, CDR1 is SGHAT and CDR2 is FQNNGV. Trimming at V came to 5 bases and at J to 1 base, leaving 9 bases not matched to a gene. This CDR3 is 16 amino acids long.

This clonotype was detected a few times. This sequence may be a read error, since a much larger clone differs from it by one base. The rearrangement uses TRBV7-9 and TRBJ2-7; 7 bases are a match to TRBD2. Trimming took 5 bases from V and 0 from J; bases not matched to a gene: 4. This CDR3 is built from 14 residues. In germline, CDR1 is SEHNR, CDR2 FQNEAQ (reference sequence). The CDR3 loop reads CASSPRTSSYEQYF. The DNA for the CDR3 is TGTGCCAGCAGCCCCCGGACTAGCTCCTACGAGCAGTACTTC.

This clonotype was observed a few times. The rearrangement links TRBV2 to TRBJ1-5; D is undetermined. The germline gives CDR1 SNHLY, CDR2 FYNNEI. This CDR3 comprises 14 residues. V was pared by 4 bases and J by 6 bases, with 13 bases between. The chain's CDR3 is CASSVDGPGQPQHF. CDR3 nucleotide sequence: TGTGCCAGCAGTGTGGACGGCCCCGGTCAGCCCCAGCATTTT.

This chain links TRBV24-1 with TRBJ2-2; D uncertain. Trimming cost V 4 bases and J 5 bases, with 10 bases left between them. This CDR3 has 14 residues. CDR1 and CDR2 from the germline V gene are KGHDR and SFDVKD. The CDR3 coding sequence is TGTGCCACCAGTGACCCGGGCCCAACCGGGGAGCTGTTTTTT. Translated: CATSDPGPTGELFF.

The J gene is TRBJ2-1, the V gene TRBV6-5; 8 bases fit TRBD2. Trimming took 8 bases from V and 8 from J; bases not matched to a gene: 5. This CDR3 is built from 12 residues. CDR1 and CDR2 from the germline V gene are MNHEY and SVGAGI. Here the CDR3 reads CASRGGLYEQFF. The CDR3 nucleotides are TGTGCCAGCCGGGGGGGGCTCTATGAGCAGTTCTTC.

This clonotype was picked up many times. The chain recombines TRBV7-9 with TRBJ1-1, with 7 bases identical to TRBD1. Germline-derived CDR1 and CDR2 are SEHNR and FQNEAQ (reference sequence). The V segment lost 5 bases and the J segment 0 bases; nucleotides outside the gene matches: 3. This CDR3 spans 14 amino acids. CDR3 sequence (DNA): TGTGCCAGCAGCGGACAGGACATGAACACTGAAGCTTTCTTT. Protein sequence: CASSGQDMNTEAFF.

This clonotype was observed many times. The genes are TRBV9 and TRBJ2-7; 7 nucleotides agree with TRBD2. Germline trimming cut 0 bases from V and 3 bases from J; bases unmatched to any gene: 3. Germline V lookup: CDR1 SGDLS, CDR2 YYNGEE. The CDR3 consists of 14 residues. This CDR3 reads CASSVDGGGYEQYF. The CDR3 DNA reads TGTGCCAGCAGCGTAGACGGCGGGGGCTACGAGCAGTACTTC.

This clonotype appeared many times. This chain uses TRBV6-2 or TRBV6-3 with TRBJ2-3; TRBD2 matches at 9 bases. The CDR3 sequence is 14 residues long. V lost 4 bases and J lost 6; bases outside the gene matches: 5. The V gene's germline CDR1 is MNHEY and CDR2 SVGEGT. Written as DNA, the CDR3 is TGTGCCAGCAGTTTAGCGGGAGTTTGGGATACGCAGTATTTT. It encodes CASSLAGVWDTQYF.

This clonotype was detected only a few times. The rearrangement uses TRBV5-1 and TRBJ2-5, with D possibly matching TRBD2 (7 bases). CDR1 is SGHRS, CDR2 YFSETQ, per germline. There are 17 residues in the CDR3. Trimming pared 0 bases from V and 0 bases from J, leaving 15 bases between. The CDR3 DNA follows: TGCGCCAGCAGCTTGGATTGGGGGGGCTCATACCAAGAGACCCAGTACTTC. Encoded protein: CASSLDWGGSYQETQYF. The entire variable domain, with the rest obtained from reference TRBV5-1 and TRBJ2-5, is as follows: KAGVTQTPRYLIKTRGQQVTLSCSPISGHRSVSWYQQTPGQGLQFLFEYFSETQRNKGNFPGRFSGRQFSNSRSEMNVSTLELGDSALYLCASSLDWGGSYQETQYFGPGTRLLVL.

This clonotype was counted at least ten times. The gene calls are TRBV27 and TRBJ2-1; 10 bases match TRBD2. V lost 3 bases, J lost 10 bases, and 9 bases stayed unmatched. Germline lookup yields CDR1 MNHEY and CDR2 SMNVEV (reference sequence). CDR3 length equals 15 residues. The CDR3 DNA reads TGTGCCAGCAGTTTTAGCGGGAGGCCTGCCGGGGAGCAGTTCTTC. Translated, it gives CASSFSGRPAGEQFF.

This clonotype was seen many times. The CDR3 is CATSPPGGGTEAFF. The CDR3 DNA is TGTGCCACCAGCCCCCCAGGGGGAGGCACTGAAGCTTTCTTT. The chain recombines TRBV15 with TRBJ1-1, with 7 bases that match TRBD1. J lost 4 bases, V lost 5 bases, and 7 bases had no gene match. The length of the CDR3 is 14 residues. CDR1 and CDR2 (germline): LNHNV, YYDKDF (reference sequence).